The 16 T cell receptor beta chains below all came from one sample that was sequenced in a study of shared clonotypes between healthy human individuals. Sequencing used immunoSEQ multiplex PCR; TCRdb keeps in-frame clones, though not all of them. The repertoire holds a few million clones, with 90% to 97% as singletons. Sequenced: naive CD4+ T cells sorted from blood. The subset was: CD45RA+ positively selected. All receptors derive from a man aged 18 to 35 in good health.

This rearrangement joins TRBV5-4 to TRBJ1-4; D is ambiguous. The V gene lost 0 bases and the J gene lost 7 bases, with 13 bases spanning the gap. The CDR3 runs to 15 residues. Germline-derived CDR1 and CDR2 are SGHNT and YYREEE (reference sequence). The CDR3 bases are TGTGCCAGCAGCTTGGGTGGCCCCGGGAGTGAAAAACTGTTTTTT. Translation gives CASSLGGPGSEKLFF. Full variable domain (missing parts from reference TRBV5-4 and TRBJ1-4): ETGVTQSPTHLIKTRGQQVTLRCSSQSGHNTVSWYQQALGQGPQFIFQYYREEENGRGNFPPRFSGLQFPNYSSELNVNALELDDSALYLCASSLGGPGSEKLFFGSGTQLSVL.

The rearrangement uses TRBV2 and TRBJ1-2, with D perhaps TRBD1 (5 bases). V lost 1 base and J lost 3, with 9 bases in between. The V gene's germline CDR1 is SNHLY and CDR2 FYNNEI. The CDR3 is 14 residues long. The CDR3 DNA reads as TGTGCCAGCAGTGAAGTTACAGGTTACTATGGCTACACCTTC. Protein sequence: CASSEVTGYYGYTF.

V is TRBV27 and J is TRBJ2-2; no reliable D call. The germline CDR1 and CDR2 sequences are MNHEY and SMNVEV (reference sequence). Trimming left V 3 bases short and J 6 bases short, with 20 bases between. The CDR3 runs 17 residues. The CDR3 is CASSFRAVSGSAGELFF. The CDR3 DNA is TGTGCCAGCAGTTTCCGGGCGGTATCCGGGTCCGCCGGGGAGCTGTTTTTT.

The chain employs TRBV4-3 and TRBJ2-1; unclear D gene. Per germline, CDR1 LGHNA and CDR2 YSLEER. The CDR3 is made up of 18 amino acids. Trimming removed 3 bases from V and 0 bases from J, with 18 bases in between. The CDR3 DNA reads TGCGCCAGCAGCCATGCGGTTGCTGTCGGATACTCCTACAATGAGCAGTTCTTC. This sequence encodes CASSHAVAVGYSYNEQFF.

This clone was picked up one time. The J gene is TRBJ2-2, the V gene TRBV7-2; the D is unclear. Deletions cut 3 bases from V and 3 bases from J, with 8 bases between. The CDR3 extends over 14 amino acids. In germline, CDR1 is SGHTA, CDR2 FQGNSA. CDR3 loop: CASSFKRYTGELFF. The CDR3 DNA sequence: TGTGCCAGCAGCTTCAAGAGATACACCGGGGAGCTGTTTTTT.

This chain connects TRBV12-1 to TRBJ2-1. TRBV12-1 is recorded as a pseudogene. This CDR3 region has 13 residues. CDR3 DNA sequence: TGTGCCAGCAGCGCCTCTGCTCACAATGAGCAGTTCTTC. Protein product: CASSASAHNEQFF.

The chain is built from TRBV19 and TRBJ2-7; 10 positions agree with TRBD1. Germline CDR1 LNHDA, CDR2 SQIVND (reference sequence). The ends lost 4 bases at V and 3 bases at J; junction bases unmatched: 6. This CDR3 has 15 amino acids. CDR3 sequence: CASSNLGTGDYEQYF. DNA for the CDR3: TGTGCCAGTAGTAACCTGGGGACAGGGGACTACGAGCAGTACTTC.

This clone was picked up one time. The rearrangement links TRBV6-5 to TRBJ2-7, with 8 bases fitting TRBD2. The CDR3 sequence is 14 residues long. Germline V gene lookup returns CDR1 MNHEY and CDR2 SVGAGI. V gave up 4 bases and J gave up 4 bases; unmatched junction bases: 6. The CDR3 DNA is TGTGCCAGCAGTTTACAGGCGGGGGGATACGAGCAGTACTTC. Translated: CASSLQAGGYEQYF.

The gene calls are TRBV13 and TRBJ1-4; TRBD1 is a possible D gene (6 bases). Germline-derived CDR1 and CDR2 are PRHDT and FYEKMQ (reference sequence). V lost 8 bases, J lost 8 bases, and 21 bases lay in between. The length of the CDR3 is 15 residues. CDR3 bases: TGTGCCAGCCAAGACTCAGGGGATCCTGACGAAAAACTGTTTTTT. Residues: CASQDSGDPDEKLFF.

The CDR3 here is CASSATSGVNEQFF. Written as DNA, the CDR3 is TGTGCCAGCAGTGCGACTAGCGGGGTGAATGAGCAGTTCTTC. The V gene is TRBV2, the J gene TRBJ2-1, with TRBD2 matching 11 bases. Looked up from germline, CDR1 is SNHLY and CDR2 is FYNNEI. With 4 bases clipped from V and 7 bases from J, the junction kept 3 bases outside the gene matches. This CDR3 contains 14 residues.

The chain combines TRBV5-5 with TRBJ2-7, with D tentatively TRBD2 (6 bases). The germline V and J ends were trimmed by 0 bases and 0 bases, with 13 bases remaining between them. The CDR3 is 16 residues long. Germline V gene data show CDR1 as SGHKS and CDR2 as YYEKEE (reference sequence). CDR3 in amino acids: CASSLAWGGDSYEQYF. CDR3 coding DNA: TGTGCCAGCAGCTTGGCCTGGGGCGGGGACTCCTACGAGCAGTACTTC. Looking up the rest from reference TRBV5-5 and TRBJ2-7 gives the full variable domain: DAGVTQSPTHLIKTRGQQVTLRCSPISGHKSVSWYQQVLGQGPQFIFQYYEKEERGRGNFPDRFSARQFPNYSSELNVNALLLGDSALYLCASSLAWGGDSYEQYFGPGTRLTVT.

The V gene is TRBV6-5, the J gene TRBJ2-1; 12 bases align to TRBD2. Germline values: CDR1 MNHEY, CDR2 SVGAGI. The CDR3 is 15 amino acids. V dropped 5 bases and J dropped 6; count of bases not matched to a gene: 5. CDR3 nucleotide sequence: TGTGCCAGCAGTCACCGGACTAGCGGGGCCAATGAGCAGTTCTTC. Residues: CASSHRTSGANEQFF.

The CDR3 bases are TGTGCCACCCAATCAGGAAATGAGCAGTTCTTC. This codes for CATQSGNEQFF. The V gene is TRBV6-6, the J gene TRBJ2-1, with D unresolved. This CDR3 is built from 11 residues. In germline, CDR1 is MNHNY, CDR2 SVGAGI (reference sequence). Trimming shortened V by 10 bases and J by 7 bases, and 11 bases separated the two germline ends.

The V gene is TRBV2, the J gene TRBJ2-1, with TRBD2 matching over 8 bases. The length of the CDR3 is 17 residues. Germline lookup yields CDR1 SNHLY and CDR2 FYNNEI. Unmatched junction bases numbered 12, after V lost 6 bases and J lost 2 bases. The CDR3 sequence: CASRALVTSDAYNEQFF. CDR3 sequence (DNA): TGTGCCAGCAGAGCACTCGTGACTAGCGACGCCTACAATGAGCAGTTCTTC. Complete variable domain (other parts from reference TRBV2 and TRBJ2-1): EPEVTQTPSHQVTQMGQEVILRCVPISNHLYFYWYRQILGQKVEFLVSFYNNEISEKSEIFDDQFSVERPDGSNFTLKIRSTKLEDSAMYFCASRALVTSDAYNEQFFGPGTRLTVL.

Only one count was recorded for this clone. J is TRBJ2-1 and V is TRBV14, with a possible D match to TRBD1 (5 bases). Germline CDR1 and CDR2: SGHDN and FVKESK. V shed 0 bases and J shed 9 bases, with 6 bases lying between them. The CDR3 spans 12 residues. The CDR3 here is CASSQDQGEQFF. The CDR3 coding sequence is TGTGCCAGCAGCCAAGATCAGGGTGAGCAGTTCTTC. Drawing the rest from reference TRBV14 and TRBJ2-1, the complete variable domain is EAGVTQFPSHSVIEKGQTVTLRCDPISGHDNLYWYRRVMGKEIKFLLHFVKESKQDESGMPNNRFLAERTGGTYSTLKVQPAELEDSGVYFCASSQDQGEQFFGPGTRLTVL.

The V call is TRBV18, the J call TRBJ2-3; TRBD1 might be the D (7 bases). V lost 2 bases and J lost 4, with 10 bases in between. The CDR3 length is 14 residues. The germline V gene has CDR1 KGHSH and CDR2 LQKENI. CDR3 sequence: CASSPVRGADTQYF. The CDR3 DNA reads TGTGCCAGCTCACCAGTCAGGGGGGCAGATACGCAGTATTTT.